These 8 T cell receptor beta chains were sequenced from one sample in a study of T-cell reconstitution after alpha-beta-depleted transplantation in children. TCRbeta library construction was performed incorporating unique molecular identifiers. MiXCR was run by TCRdb on the PCR reads, yielding one entry per CDR3 protein. Here the sample spans a few hundred thousand distinct CDR3 sequences, approximately 42% being singletons. The sequencing here drew on PBMCs, taken before TCRalphabeta/CD19-depleted stem cell transplant. The source is a girl aged 2 to 9 with aplastic anemia, due to receive a stem cell transplant.

J is TRBJ2-7 and V is TRBV28; TRBD1 or TRBD2 may be the D gene (6 bases each). Germline assignment: CDR1 MDHEN and CDR2 SYDVKM. Trimming took 7 bases from V and 5 from J, leaving 15 bases between them. This CDR3 has 13 residues. The CDR3 bases are TGTGCCAGCAATCACCCGGGGGCCAACGAGCAGTACTTC. Translating it yields CASNHPGANEQYF.

The chain is built from TRBV7-3 and TRBJ1-1; D is unclear. With 0 bases removed from V and 4 bases from J, the gap between germline ends came to 15 bases. The CDR3 is made up of 16 amino acids. Germline-derived CDR1 and CDR2 are SGHTA and FQGTGA. The CDR3 DNA reads TGTGCCAGCAGCTTAACCGGAGAGGGCTTTGGCACTGAAGCTTTCTTT. It is translated as CASSLTGEGFGTEAFF.

This clonotype was counted many times. V is TRBV29-1 and J is TRBJ2-1, with 9 bases identical to TRBD2. The CDR3 length is 14 residues. Trimming took 1 base from V and 5 from J; bases not matched to a gene: 3. Germline CDR1 reads SQVTM; CDR2 reads ANQGSEA. CDR3 loop: CSVEVRLADNEQFF. CDR3 in DNA: TGCAGCGTTGAAGTACGACTAGCGGACAATGAGCAGTTCTTC.

The chain combines TRBV20-1 with TRBJ2-3; D remains unclear. Trimming took 3 bases from V and 5 from J, leaving 27 bases between them. The CDR3 totals 18 residues. The germline gives CDR1 DFQATT, CDR2 SNEGSKA (reference sequence). This CDR3 is CSASRTISVLLWGDTQYF. DNA for the CDR3: TGCAGTGCTAGTCGGACCATTTCGGTCCTCCTATGGGGAGATACGCAGTATTTT.

This clonotype is a singleton in its sample. V usage is TRBV20-1 and J usage is TRBJ2-7; TRBD2 matches at 8 bases. This CDR3 spans 12 amino acids. Looked up from germline, CDR1 is DFQATT and CDR2 is SNEGSKA (reference sequence). With V trimmed by 4 bases and J by 3 bases, 2 bases remained unmatched. The CDR3 protein is CSATGLGYEQYF. DNA of the CDR3: TGCAGTGCTACGGGACTAGGCTACGAGCAGTACTTC.

The V gene is TRBV20-1, the J gene TRBJ2-5; unclear D gene. This CDR3 is built from 15 residues. Germline assignment: CDR1 DFQATT and CDR2 SNEGSKA (reference sequence). With 6 bases removed from V and 7 bases from J, the gap between germline ends came to 24 bases. Written as DNA, the CDR3 is TGCAGTGCCCCGGAGATGGCGGAGACACATTGGACCCAGTACTTC. Amino acid sequence: CSAPEMAETHWTQYF.

This rearrangement joins TRBV15 to TRBJ2-7; 9 nucleotides align to TRBD1. Germline lookup yields CDR1 LNHNV and CDR2 YYDKDF (reference sequence). The CDR3 spans 15 residues. V lost 5 bases and J lost 0; bases outside the gene matches: 5. This CDR3 is CATSVDRGTSYEQYF. The CDR3 DNA follows: TGTGCCACCAGCGTCGACAGGGGGACCTCCTACGAGCAGTACTTC.

The chain combines TRBV28 with TRBJ2-3; D is unresolved. Germline V gene lookup returns CDR1 MDHEN and CDR2 SYDVKM. The CDR3 length is 15 residues. The V end was cut by 2 bases, the J end by 7 bases, with 16 bases between. As DNA, the CDR3 is TGTGCCAGCAGTTTAGGCTCGCGCCGACAATATACGCAGTATTTT. Encoded protein: CASSLGSRRQYTQYF.